This T cell receptor beta chain is drawn from a study of CD8 T cells in Susac syndrome. Sequencing targeted TCR beta in blood CD8+ and CD4+ T cells. Reverse transcription used about 0.45 to 1 ug RNA and random hexamers. Amplification of TCR beta CDR3 by immunoSEQ multiplex PCR spanned 54 Vbeta and 13 Jbeta. TCRdb passed the immunoSEQ multiplex PCR reads through MiXCR, listing each CDR3 protein once. This sample carries 100,000 or so distinct CDR3 sequences, about nine tenths of them seen once, and the ten largest clones take roughly 0.12%. Trimming stripped 6 bases from V and 8 bases from J, with 10 bases between. CDR3 size: 11 residues. CDR1 and CDR2 from the germline V gene are SQVTM and ANQGSEA.

The sequencing sample was made of CD8+ T cells from PBMCs. The rearrangement uses TRBV29-1 and TRBJ1-4; TRBD1 might be the D (5 bases). The TCR comes from a human donor in good health. CDR3 sequence: CSVGEGEKLFF. The CDR3 DNA follows: TGCAGCGTGGGGGAGGGGGAAAAACTGTTTTTT.